The 32 T cell receptor beta chains given below trace back to one sample, sequenced in a study of cytomegalovirus exposure and HLA in healthy donors. It was with 60 Vbeta and 13 Jbeta primers that the PCR ran. Assay: immunoSEQ multiplex PCR; the TCRdb copy retains only in-frame clones and omits some. The table has hundreds of thousands of clones, approximately 78% seen once. The specimen was PBMCs. The receptors were gathered from a male donor in good health and CMV-seronegative.

The CDR3 loop is CASSRIGTGRKYGYTF. Here the CDR3 DNA reads TGTGCCAGCAGCCGGATCGGGACAGGGCGGAAATATGGCTACACCTTC. This chain links TRBV14 with TRBJ1-2; 9 nucleotides align to TRBD1. The CDR3 has 16 residues. J was trimmed by 5 bases and V by 4 bases; bases with no gene match: 11. Germline lookup yields CDR1 SGHDN and CDR2 FVKESK.

This sequence joins TRBV30 and TRBJ2-2; D unclear. This CDR3 has 13 residues. Deletions cut 4 bases from V and 1 base from J, with 7 bases between. Germline CDR1 is GTSNPN and CDR2 is SVGIG (reference sequence). The CDR3 sequence: CAWMTLNTGELFF. The CDR3 DNA follows: TGTGCCTGGATGACTTTGAACACCGGGGAGCTGTTTTTT.

The chain couples TRBV10-2 to TRBJ1-2; 10 bases agree with TRBD1. Germline-derived CDR1 and CDR2 are WSHSY and SAAADI. The CDR3 contains 15 residues. The V gene end was trimmed by 2 bases and the J gene end by 2 bases; junction bases not matched to a gene: 2. Here the CDR3 DNA reads TGCGCCAGCAGTGAGCCGGGACAGGGGAACTATGGCTACACCTTC. It yields the protein CASSEPGQGNYGYTF.

This clone appeared a few times. The rearrangement uses TRBV7-9 and TRBJ1-2, with D tentatively TRBD1 (5 bases). CDR1 and CDR2 from the germline V gene are SEHNR and FQNEAQ (reference sequence). The CDR3 sequence is 15 residues long. The germline V and J ends were trimmed by 4 bases and 0 bases, with 12 bases remaining between them. The CDR3 spells CASSSLGGANYGYTF. The CDR3 DNA reads as TGTGCCAGCAGCTCCCTTGGAGGGGCTAACTATGGCTACACCTTC.

This clone was counted between two and nine times. The chain is built from TRBV19 and TRBJ1-2, with 8 bases fitting TRBD1. The CDR3 covers 16 residues. CDR1 and CDR2 from the germline V gene are LNHDA and SQIVND (reference sequence). The trim removed 6 bases at V and 3 bases at J, leaving 12 bases unmatched. Written as DNA, the CDR3 is TGTGCCAGTAGCTTGAGGACAGGGCCCTCGGACTATGGCTACACCTTC. Translation gives CASSLRTGPSDYGYTF.

The chain has TRBV5-6 and TRBJ1-2, with 7 positions matching TRBD1. V shed 1 base and J 4 bases; nucleotides not matched to a gene: 10. The CDR3 consists of 16 residues. Germline V gene lookup returns CDR1 SGHDT and CDR2 YYEEEE. CDR3 protein: CASSLLEGQKSYGYTF. The CDR3 bases are TGTGCCAGCAGCTTGCTCGAGGGACAGAAATCCTATGGCTACACCTTC. The full variable domain, completed using reference TRBV5-6 and TRBJ1-2, is DAGVTQSPTHLIKTRGQQVTLRCSPKSGHDTVSWYQQALGQGPQFIFQYYEEEERQRGNFPDRFSGHQFPNYSSELNVNALLLGDSALYLCASSLLEGQKSYGYTFGSGTRLTVV.

The rearrangement joins TRBV5-1 to TRBJ2-5; 7 bases agree with TRBD1. Per the germline V gene, CDR1 is SGHRS and CDR2 is YFSETQ. The CDR3 is 15 amino acids. Germline trimming cut 2 bases from V and 0 bases from J; bases unmatched to any gene: 4. The CDR3 is CASSFGTADQETQYF. In DNA, the CDR3 is TGCGCCAGCAGCTTCGGGACAGCCGACCAAGAGACCCAGTACTTC. Full variable domain (missing parts from reference TRBV5-1 and TRBJ2-5): KAGVTQTPRYLIKTRGQQVTLSCSPISGHRSVSWYQQTPGQGLQFLFEYFSETQRNKGNFPGRFSGRQFSNSRSEMNVSTLELGDSALYLCASSFGTADQETQYFGPGTRLLVL.

The chain uses TRBV21-1 and TRBJ2-5; the table's D call, TRBD1, has no DNA check behind it. TRBV21-1 is reported as a pseudogene. The CDR3 covers 15 residues. CDR3 coding DNA: TGTGCCAGCAGGAAACGAACAGGGGGAAGGGAGACCCAGTACTTC. Translation gives CASRKRTGGRETQYF.

This clone was picked up one time. This chain uses TRBV29-1 with TRBJ2-2, with 9 bases aligning to TRBD2. Germline loops: CDR1 SQVTM, CDR2 ANQGSEA. This CDR3 comprises 13 residues. Trimming removed 5 bases from V and 4 bases from J; junction bases left unmatched: 2. CDR3 region: CSVLAGFTGELFF. CDR3 nucleotides: TGCAGCGTTCTAGCGGGATTCACCGGGGAGCTGTTTTTT.

This chain connects TRBV7-3 to TRBJ2-3; 9 positions agree with TRBD2. This CDR3 comprises 18 residues. Germline-derived CDR1 and CDR2 are SGHTA and FQGTGA. V gave up 1 base and J gave up 2 bases; unmatched junction bases: 10. This chain's CDR3 is CASSLIAGVPSDTDTQYF. The CDR3 nucleotides are TGTGCCAGCAGCTTAATAGCGGGAGTCCCCTCTGACACAGATACGCAGTATTTT.

The chain carries TRBV7-9 and TRBJ2-3, with 11 bases lining up with TRBD2. The ends lost 1 base at V and 6 bases at J; junction bases unmatched: 3. The CDR3 has 15 amino acids. Germline CDR1 and CDR2: SEHNR and FQNEAQ (reference sequence). The CDR3 DNA follows: TGTGCCAGCAGCTTAGGACTAGCGGGAAAGGATACGCAGTATTTT. Its translation: CASSLGLAGKDTQYF.

V usage is TRBV5-5 and J usage is TRBJ2-3; the match to TRBD2 covers 12 bases. The CDR3 is made up of 16 amino acids. The V segment lost 0 bases and the J segment 3 bases; nucleotides outside the gene matches: 2. CDR1 and CDR2 from the germline V gene are SGHKS and YYEKEE (reference sequence). This CDR3 reads CASSLGLAGVTDTQYF. The CDR3 DNA sequence: TGTGCCAGCAGCTTGGGACTAGCGGGGGTTACAGATACGCAGTATTTT.

This clone occurred a few times. The chain recombines TRBV9 with TRBJ2-1; tentative D call: TRBD2 (5 bases). The V end lost 4 bases, the J end lost 9 bases, and 8 bases lay between the germline ends. This CDR3 spans 11 amino acids. CDR1 and CDR2 from the germline V gene are SGDLS and YYNGEE. The CDR3 is CASSPEGEQFF. In DNA form, the CDR3 reads TGTGCCAGCAGCCCAGAGGGTGAGCAGTTCTTC.

This clone was detected only once. This sequence joins TRBV2 and TRBJ1-5, with D hard to call. Trimming took 4 bases from V and 0 from J, leaving 7 bases between them. The CDR3 spans 14 residues. CDR1 and CDR2 from the germline V gene are SNHLY and FYNNEI. CDR3 sequence (DNA): TGTGCCAGCAGTGTGGTCTATAGCAATCAGCCCCAGCATTTT. Residues: CASSVVYSNQPQHF. The entire variable domain, with the rest obtained from reference TRBV2 and TRBJ1-5, is as follows: EPEVTQTPSHQVTQMGQEVILRCVPISNHLYFYWYRQILGQKVEFLVSFYNNEISEKSEIFDDQFSVERPDGSNFTLKIRSTKLEDSAMYFCASSVVYSNQPQHFGDGTRLSIL.

This chain connects TRBV9 to TRBJ2-3; no clear D gene. Germline CDR1 and CDR2: SGDLS and YYNGEE. The V end lost 0 bases, the J end lost 2 bases, and 10 bases lay between the germline ends. The CDR3 is 15 amino acids. The CDR3 is CASSVELHITDTQYF. In nucleotides, the CDR3 is TGTGCCAGCAGCGTAGAACTCCATATCACAGATACGCAGTATTTT. Full variable domain (outside the CDR3, taken from reference TRBV9 and TRBJ2-3): DSGVTQTPKHLITATGQRVTLRCSPRSGDLSVYWYQQSLDQGLQFLIQYYNGEERAKGNILERFSAQQFPDLHSELNLSSLELGDSALYFCASSVELHITDTQYFGPGTRLTVL.

The chain employs TRBV27 and TRBJ1-1; tentatively, D is TRBD1 (6 bases). The V and J ends lost 5 bases and 3 bases respectively, with 16 bases between them. The CDR3 sequence is 15 residues long. The germline V gene encodes CDR1 MNHEY and CDR2 SMNVEV (reference sequence). The CDR3 nucleotides are TGTGCCAGCAGTCTGTCCACGGGACAATACACTGAAGCTTTCTTT. Protein sequence: CASSLSTGQYTEAFF.

The V and J genes are TRBV10-3 and TRBJ2-3; D is uncertain. Germline assignment: CDR1 ENHRY and CDR2 SYGVKD. V was cut by 0 bases and J by 4 bases, with 14 bases left in between. The CDR3 sequence is 16 residues long. This chain's CDR3 is CAISESPAVAPDTQYF. The CDR3 DNA sequence: TGTGCCATCAGTGAGTCTCCCGCGGTAGCACCAGATACGCAGTATTTT.

The chain uses TRBV2 and TRBJ2-2; D is uncertain. The length of the CDR3 is 13 residues. The V and J ends lost 7 bases and 0 bases respectively, with 6 bases between them. CDR1 and CDR2 from the germline V gene are SNHLY and FYNNEI. The CDR3 coding sequence is TGTGCCAGCAACCTAGCGAACACCGGGGAGCTGTTTTTT. Amino acids: CASNLANTGELFF.

The rearrangement links TRBV19 to TRBJ2-1; D might be TRBD2 (5 bases). The CDR3 runs to 14 residues. The V gene lost 4 bases and the J gene lost 8 bases, with 15 bases spanning the gap. Germline CDR1 reads LNHDA; CDR2 reads SQIVND (reference sequence). The CDR3 loop reads CASSTQRSADEQFF. In DNA, the CDR3 is TGTGCCAGTAGTACCCAGCGGTCGGCGGATGAGCAGTTCTTC.

This CDR3 reads CASRSPAGPSSCRELFF. In DNA form, the CDR3 reads TGTGCCAGCAGATCCCCAGCGGGACCCTCATCCTGCAGGGAGCTGTTTTTT. The chain couples TRBV7-3 to TRBJ2-2, with 7 positions matching TRBD2. The junction had 19 bases not matched to a gene; V was cut back by 6 bases and J by 9 bases. The CDR3 length is 17 residues. From germline, CDR1 is SGHTA and CDR2 FQGTGA.

The V call is TRBV10-3, the J call TRBJ1-5; 7 bases line up with TRBD1. Germline V gene lookup returns CDR1 ENHRY and CDR2 SYGVKD. The CDR3 runs to 14 residues. The ends lost 3 bases at V and 3 bases at J; junction bases unmatched: 2. This CDR3 is CAISEQGINQPQHF. CDR3 DNA: TGTGCCATCAGTGAACAGGGGATCAATCAGCCCCAGCATTTT.

The chain joins TRBV11-2 to TRBJ1-1, with TRBD1 as a possible D gene (5 bases). Trimming stripped 6 bases from V and 0 bases from J, with 11 bases between. Germline assignment: CDR1 SGHAT and CDR2 FQNNGV. CDR3 length: 14 amino acids. The CDR3 loop is CASRSYRLNTEAFF. The DNA of the CDR3 is TGTGCCAGCAGATCGTACAGGCTGAACACTGAAGCTTTCTTT.

The genes are TRBV5-1 and TRBJ2-5; 9 bases map to TRBD2. CDR1 and CDR2 from the germline V gene are SGHRS and YFSETQ. There are 16 residues in the CDR3. The trim removed 4 bases at V and 2 bases at J, leaving 9 bases unmatched. The CDR3 region is CASSERRLAEQETQYF. The CDR3 coding sequence is TGCGCCAGCAGCGAGCGGCGACTAGCGGAACAAGAGACCCAGTACTTC.

J is TRBJ1-5 and V is TRBV9, with D possibly being TRBD1 (6 bases). The ends were cut back, 4 bases at V and 7 bases at J, with 18 bases in the middle. CDR1 is SGDLS and CDR2 is YYNGEE in the germline V gene. This CDR3 region has 15 residues. CDR3 in amino acids: CASSPTGDGGQPQHF. For the CDR3, the DNA is TGTGCCAGCAGCCCGACCGGGGATGGGGGCCAGCCCCAGCATTTT.

The chain employs TRBV5-1 and TRBJ2-1; D perhaps matches TRBD1 (6 bases). Trimming took 0 bases from V and 2 from J, leaving 12 bases between them. Per germline, CDR1 SGHRS and CDR2 YFSETQ. This CDR3 is built from 16 residues. CDR3 sequence: CASSLVGGSTYNEQFF. The CDR3 nucleotides are TGCGCCAGCAGCTTGGTAGGGGGTTCCACCTACAATGAGCAGTTCTTC.

DNA of the CDR3: TGTGCCAGCAGCTTATCTCCCGATACAGCCACAGATACGCAGTATTTT. It translates to CASSLSPDTATDTQYF. The genes are TRBV7-9 and TRBJ2-3, with D unclear. Trimming shortened V by 2 bases and J by 2 bases, and 14 bases separated the two germline ends. The CDR3 loop spans 16 amino acids. Germline V gives CDR1 SEHNR, CDR2 FQNEAQ (reference sequence). The full variable domain, in which reference TRBV7-9 and TRBJ2-3 provide the parts outside the CDR3, is DTGVSQNPRHKITKRGQNVTFRCDPISEHNRLYWYRQTLGQGPEFLTYFQNEAQLEKSRLLSDRFSAERPKGSFSTLEIQRTEQGDSAMYLCASSLSPDTATDTQYFGPGTRLTVL.

The rearrangement links TRBV29-1 to TRBJ2-5; TRBD1 is a possible D gene (5 bases). Germline V gene data show CDR1 as SQVTM and CDR2 as ANQGSEA. V gave up 5 bases and J gave up 4 bases, with 14 bases separating them. This CDR3 spans 13 amino acids. CDR3 protein: CSVPQGVGETQYF. DNA for the CDR3: TGCAGCGTTCCGCAGGGTGTGGGAGAGACCCAGTACTTC.

This chain links TRBV29-1 with TRBJ2-3, with TRBD2 as a possible D gene (6 bases). Trimming removed 6 bases from V and 3 bases from J, with 16 bases in between. Germline CDR1 SQVTM, CDR2 ANQGSEA. The CDR3 consists of 14 residues. The CDR3 nucleotides read TGCAGCGTGTCGCCCCTAGCGAGGACAGATACGCAGTATTTT. Translation gives CSVSPLARTDTQYF.

This chain joins TRBV9 and TRBJ2-1, with 10 bases aligning to TRBD2. The ends lost 3 bases at V and 1 base at J; junction bases unmatched: 13. Germline CDR1 reads SGDLS; CDR2 reads YYNGEE. The CDR3 loop spans 19 amino acids. CDR3 protein: CASSEGLAGEIRSYNEQFF. CDR3 sequence (DNA): TGTGCCAGCAGCGAGGGTCTAGCGGGAGAAATTAGGTCCTACAATGAGCAGTTCTTC.

In this sample, this clone turned up once. The gene calls are TRBV2 and TRBJ2-3, with TRBD2 identical over 9 bases. Germline lookup yields CDR1 SNHLY and CDR2 FYNNEI. This CDR3 is built from 16 residues. Trimming at V came to 8 bases and at J to 1 base, leaving 10 bases not matched to a gene. CDR3 coding DNA: TGTGCCAGCTTGGCGGGGGGGGCCGGGCGCACAGATACGCAGTATTTT. The encoded protein is CASLAGGAGRTDTQYF.

This clone has a handful of counts. This chain joins TRBV10-3 and TRBJ2-1; 11 bases match TRBD2. The junction had 10 bases not matched to a gene; V was cut back by 0 bases and J by 6 bases. The germline CDR1 and CDR2 sequences are ENHRY and SYGVKD. This CDR3 comprises 18 residues. In DNA, the CDR3 is TGTGCCATCAGTGAGTCTACGGGGACTAGCGGTACGGGCAATGAGCAGTTCTTC. This gives the protein CAISESTGTSGTGNEQFF.

The chain is built from TRBV18 and TRBJ2-7; D perhaps matches TRBD1 (6 bases). The CDR3 extends over 14 amino acids. Trimming removed 4 bases at V and 4 bases at J, with 14 bases between. Germline V gene sequence: CDR1 KGHSH, CDR2 LQKENI. The CDR3 sequence is CASSHKDSPYEQYF. The CDR3 bases are TGTGCCAGCTCACATAAGGACAGCCCTTACGAGCAGTACTTC.